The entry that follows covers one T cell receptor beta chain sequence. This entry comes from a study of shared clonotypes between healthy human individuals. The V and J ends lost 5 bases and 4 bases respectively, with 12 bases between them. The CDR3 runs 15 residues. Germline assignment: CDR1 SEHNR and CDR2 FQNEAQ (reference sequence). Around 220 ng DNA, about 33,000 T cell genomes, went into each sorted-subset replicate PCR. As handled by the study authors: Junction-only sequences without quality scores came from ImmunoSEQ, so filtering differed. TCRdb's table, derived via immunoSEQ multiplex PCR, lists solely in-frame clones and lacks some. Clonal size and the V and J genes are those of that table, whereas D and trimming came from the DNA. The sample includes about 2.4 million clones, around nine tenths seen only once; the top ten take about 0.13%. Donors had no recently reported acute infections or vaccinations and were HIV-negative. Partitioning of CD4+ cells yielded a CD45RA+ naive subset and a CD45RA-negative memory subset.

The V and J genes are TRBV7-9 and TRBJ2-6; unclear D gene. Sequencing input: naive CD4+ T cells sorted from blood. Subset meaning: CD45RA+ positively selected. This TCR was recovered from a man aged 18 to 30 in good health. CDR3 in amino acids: CASSLFSTGANVLTF. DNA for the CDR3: TGTGCCAGCAGCCTATTTTCAACCGGGGCCAACGTCCTGACTTTC.